These T cell receptor beta chains were read from a single sample in a study of regulatory T cells in long-lasting Graves disease. TCRdb re-called the multiplex PCR reads with MiXCR, one entry per CDR3 protein. Of around 500,000 distinct CDR3 sequences in the sample, around 16% are singletons; the top ten hold 25%. These data were also filed under a second study, of T cells in Graves' hyperthyroidism and ophthalmopathy.

Specimen: peripheral blood mononuclear cells (PBMCs), collected at new diagnosis, from a patient treated with antithyroid drugs. The receptors were sampled from a woman aged 35-65 years with Graves disease. CDR3s include the opening cysteine and the closing phenylalanine or tryptophan. Fields, in order: D gene, clone size, J gene, V gene, CDR3 DNA, CDR3 protein. The D gene is left open where the match is weak. Rows give clone size only sometimes, using once, few, many, or a class for an expanded clone.

D gene: TRBD1; clone size: many; J gene: TRBJ2-5; V gene: TRBV28; CDR3 DNA: TGTGCCAGCAGCCCCCCGGGACAGGCGAAAGAGACCCAGTACTTC; CDR3 protein: CASSPPGQAKETQYF
D gene: -; clone size: -; J gene: TRBJ1-3; V gene: TRBV3-1; CDR3 DNA: TGTGCCAGCAGCCTTACCACCCGAGGAAACACCATATATTTT; CDR3 protein: CASSLTTRGNTIYF
D gene: -; clone size: many; J gene: TRBJ2-7; V gene: TRBV2; CDR3 DNA: TGTGCCAGCAGTCCAAGGGTCGAGCAGTACTTC; CDR3 protein: CASSPRVEQYF
D gene: -; clone size: few; J gene: TRBJ2-3; V gene: TRBV11-2; CDR3 DNA: TGTGCCAGCAGCAAGGACTTAATCACAGATACGCAGTATTTT; CDR3 protein: CASSKDLITDTQYF
D gene: -; clone size: few; J gene: TRBJ2-1; V gene: TRBV4-1; CDR3 DNA: TGCGCCAGCAGCCAATTCCAGCGGCCCTACAATGAGCAGTTCTTC; CDR3 protein: CASSQFQRPYNEQFF
D gene: TRBD2; clone size: -; J gene: TRBJ2-3; V gene: TRBV19; CDR3 DNA: TGTGCCAGTAGTATAGATCTGGCTAGCGGGGGGGTTAGCACAGATACGCAGTATTTT; CDR3 protein: CASSIDLASGGVSTDTQYF
D gene: -; clone size: many; J gene: TRBJ1-1; V gene: TRBV15; CDR3 DNA: TGTGCCACCAGCAGAGAAAATATAGCTGAAGCTTTCTTT; CDR3 protein: CATSRENIAEAFF
D gene: TRBD1; clone size: few; J gene: TRBJ1-6; V gene: TRBV20-1; CDR3 DNA: TGCAGTGCTAGAGCAGGGACAGGGGGTGTTGGTTCACCCCTCCACTTT; CDR3 protein: CSARAGTGGVGSPLHF
D gene: -; clone size: many; J gene: TRBJ1-1; V gene: TRBV9; CDR3 DNA: TGTGCCAGCAGCGTAGGCGGGTACACTGAAGCTTTCTTT; CDR3 protein: CASSVGGYTEAFF
D gene: -; clone size: -; J gene: TRBJ2-6; V gene: TRBV5-1; CDR3 DNA: TGCGCCAGCAGCCCAGGTATGCGCTCTGGGGCCAACGTCCTGACTTTC; CDR3 protein: CASSPGMRSGANVLTF
D gene: TRBD2; clone size: -; J gene: TRBJ2-7; V gene: TRBV19; CDR3 DNA: TGTGCCAGTAGTGAGAGCGGGGGGGCCTACGAGCAGTACTTC; CDR3 protein: CASSESGGAYEQYF
D gene: TRBD1; clone size: -; J gene: TRBJ2-2; V gene: TRBV2; CDR3 DNA: TGTGCCAGCAGTGGAGTAAGGGGGCGTATCGGGGAGCTGTTTTTT; CDR3 protein: CASSGVRGRIGELFF
D gene: -; clone size: -; J gene: TRBJ1-5; V gene: TRBV19; CDR3 DNA: TGTGCCAGCGCGGGGGGATCGGGCAATCAGCCCCAGCATTTT; CDR3 protein: CASAGGSGNQPQHF
D gene: TRBD2; clone size: -; J gene: TRBJ2-7; V gene: TRBV4-1; CDR3 DNA: TGCGCCAGCAGCCCCTCCTTTATAGCGGGGGGCCCTAACGAGCAGTACTTC; CDR3 protein: CASSPSFIAGGPNEQYF
D gene: -; clone size: -; J gene: TRBJ2-2; V gene: TRBV10-3; CDR3 DNA: TGTGCCATCAGTGAGGGACAGCTGAACACCGGGGAGCTGTTTTTT; CDR3 protein: CAISEGQLNTGELFF
D gene: TRBD1; clone size: many; J gene: TRBJ2-3; V gene: TRBV29-1; CDR3 DNA: TGCAGCGTTGAATCACAGGGGACCACAGATACGCAGTATTTT; CDR3 protein: CSVESQGTTDTQYF